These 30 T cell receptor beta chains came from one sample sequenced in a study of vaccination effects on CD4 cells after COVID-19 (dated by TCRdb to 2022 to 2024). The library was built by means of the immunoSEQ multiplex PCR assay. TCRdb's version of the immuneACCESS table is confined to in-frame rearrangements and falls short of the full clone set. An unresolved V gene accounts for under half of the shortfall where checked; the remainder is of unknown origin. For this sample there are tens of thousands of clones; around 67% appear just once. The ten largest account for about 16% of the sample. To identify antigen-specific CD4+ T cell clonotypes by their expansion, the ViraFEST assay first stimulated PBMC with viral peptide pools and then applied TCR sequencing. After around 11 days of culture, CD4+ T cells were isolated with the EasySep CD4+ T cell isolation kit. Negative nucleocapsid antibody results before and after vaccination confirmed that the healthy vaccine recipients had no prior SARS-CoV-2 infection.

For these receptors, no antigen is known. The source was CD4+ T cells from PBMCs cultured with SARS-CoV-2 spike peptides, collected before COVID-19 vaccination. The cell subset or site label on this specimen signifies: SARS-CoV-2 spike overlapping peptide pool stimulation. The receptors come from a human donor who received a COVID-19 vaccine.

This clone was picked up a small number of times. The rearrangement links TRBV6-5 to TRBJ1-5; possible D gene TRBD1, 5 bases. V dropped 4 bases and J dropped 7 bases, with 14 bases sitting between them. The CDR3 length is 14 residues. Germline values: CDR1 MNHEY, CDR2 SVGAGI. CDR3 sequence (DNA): TGTGCCAGCAGTTGGGACCCCCGGGGCCAGCCCCAGCATTTT. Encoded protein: CASSWDPRGQPQHF.

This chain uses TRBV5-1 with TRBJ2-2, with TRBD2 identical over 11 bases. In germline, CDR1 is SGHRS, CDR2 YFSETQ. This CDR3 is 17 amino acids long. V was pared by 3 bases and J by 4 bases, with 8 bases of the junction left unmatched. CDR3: CASSYGTSGRVTGELFF. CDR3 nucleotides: TGCGCCAGCAGCTATGGGACTAGCGGAAGGGTCACCGGGGAGCTGTTTTTT. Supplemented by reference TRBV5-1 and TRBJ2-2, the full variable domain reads KAGVTQTPRYLIKTRGQQVTLSCSPISGHRSVSWYQQTPGQGLQFLFEYFSETQRNKGNFPGRFSGRQFSNSRSEMNVSTLELGDSALYLCASSYGTSGRVTGELFFGEGSRLTVL.

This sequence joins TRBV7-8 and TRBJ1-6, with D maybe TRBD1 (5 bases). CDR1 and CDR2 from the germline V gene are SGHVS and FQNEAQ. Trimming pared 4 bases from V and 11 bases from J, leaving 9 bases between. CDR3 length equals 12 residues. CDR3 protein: CASSSRVAPLHF. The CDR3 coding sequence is TGTGCCAGCAGCTCCAGGGTAGCACCCCTCCACTTT.

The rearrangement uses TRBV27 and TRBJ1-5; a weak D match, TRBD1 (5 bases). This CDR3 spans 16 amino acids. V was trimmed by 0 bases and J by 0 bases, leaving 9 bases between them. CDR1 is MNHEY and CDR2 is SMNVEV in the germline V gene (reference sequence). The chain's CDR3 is CASSLSTGGSNQPQHF. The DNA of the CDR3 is TGTGCCAGCAGTTTATCTACGGGGGGTAGCAATCAGCCCCAGCATTTT.

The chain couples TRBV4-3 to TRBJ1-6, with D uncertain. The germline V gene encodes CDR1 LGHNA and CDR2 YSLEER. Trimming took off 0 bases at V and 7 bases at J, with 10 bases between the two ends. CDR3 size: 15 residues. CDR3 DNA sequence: TGCGCCAGCAGCCAAGAGGCAGGCTCAAATTCACCCCTCCACTTT. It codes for CASSQEAGSNSPLHF.

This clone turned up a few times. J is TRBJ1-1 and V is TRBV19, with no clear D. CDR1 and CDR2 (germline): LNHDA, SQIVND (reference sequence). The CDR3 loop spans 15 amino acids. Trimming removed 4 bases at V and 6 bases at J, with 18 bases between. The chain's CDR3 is CASSTEGRVIAEAFF. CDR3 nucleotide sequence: TGTGCCAGTAGTACAGAAGGACGGGTCATCGCTGAAGCTTTCTTT.

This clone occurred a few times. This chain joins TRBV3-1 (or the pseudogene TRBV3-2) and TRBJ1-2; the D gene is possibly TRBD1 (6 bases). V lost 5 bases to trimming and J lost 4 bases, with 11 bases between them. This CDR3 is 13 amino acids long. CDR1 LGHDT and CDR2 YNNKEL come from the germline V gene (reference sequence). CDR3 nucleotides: TGTGCCAGCAGCTTGGGGGCTTTCTATGGCTACACCTTC. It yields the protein CASSLGAFYGYTF.

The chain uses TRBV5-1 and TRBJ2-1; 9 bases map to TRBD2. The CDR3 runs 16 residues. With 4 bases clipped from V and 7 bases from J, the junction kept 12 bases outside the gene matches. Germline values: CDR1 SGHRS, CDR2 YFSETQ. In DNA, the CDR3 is TGCGCCAGCAGCCCGCGGGTACTAGCGGGTGTGAATGAGCAGTTCTTC. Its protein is CASSPRVLAGVNEQFF.

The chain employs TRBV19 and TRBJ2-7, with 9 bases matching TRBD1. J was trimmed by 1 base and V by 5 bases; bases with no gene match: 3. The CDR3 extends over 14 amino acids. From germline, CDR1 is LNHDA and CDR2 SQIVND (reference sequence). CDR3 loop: CASSGTGISYEQYF. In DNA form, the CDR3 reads TGTGCCAGTAGTGGGACAGGGATTTCCTACGAGCAGTACTTC.

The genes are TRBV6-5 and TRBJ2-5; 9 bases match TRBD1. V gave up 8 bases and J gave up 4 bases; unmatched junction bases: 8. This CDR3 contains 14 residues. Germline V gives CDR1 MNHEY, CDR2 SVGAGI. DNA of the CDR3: TGTGCCAGCGATTTGGAGGACAGGGGAGAGACCCAGTACTTC. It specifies CASDLEDRGETQYF.

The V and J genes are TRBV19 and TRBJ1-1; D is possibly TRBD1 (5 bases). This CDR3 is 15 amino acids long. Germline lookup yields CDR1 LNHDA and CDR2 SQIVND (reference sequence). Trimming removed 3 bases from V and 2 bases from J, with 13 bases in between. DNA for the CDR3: TGTGCCAGTAGTATCGGTAGGGGTCGAAACACTGAAGCTTTCTTT. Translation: CASSIGRGRNTEAFF.

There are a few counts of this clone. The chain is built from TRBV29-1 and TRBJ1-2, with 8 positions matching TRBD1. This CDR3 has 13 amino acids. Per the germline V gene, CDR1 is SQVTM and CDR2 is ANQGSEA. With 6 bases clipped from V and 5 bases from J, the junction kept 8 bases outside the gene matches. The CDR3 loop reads CSVMPGGRYGYTF. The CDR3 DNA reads TGCAGCGTGATGCCAGGGGGCCGGTATGGCTACACCTTC. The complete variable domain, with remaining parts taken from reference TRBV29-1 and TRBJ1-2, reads SAVISQKPSRDICQRGTSLTIQCQVDSQVTMMFWYRQQPGQSLTLIATANQGSEATYESGFVIDKFPISRPNLTFSTLTVSNMSPEDSSIYLCSVMPGGRYGYTFGSGTRLTVV.

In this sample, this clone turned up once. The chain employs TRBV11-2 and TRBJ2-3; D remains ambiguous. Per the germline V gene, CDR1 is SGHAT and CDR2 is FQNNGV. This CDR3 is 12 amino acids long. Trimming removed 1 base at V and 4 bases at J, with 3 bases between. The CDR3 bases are TGTGCCAGCAGCTTAGGTTCAGATACGCAGTATTTT. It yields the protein CASSLGSDTQYF.

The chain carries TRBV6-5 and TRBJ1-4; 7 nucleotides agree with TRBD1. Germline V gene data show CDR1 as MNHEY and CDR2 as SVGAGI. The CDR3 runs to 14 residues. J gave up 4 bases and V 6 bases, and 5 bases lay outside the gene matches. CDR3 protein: CASRMGQNNEKLFF. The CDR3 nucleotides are TGTGCCAGCAGAATGGGACAGAATAATGAAAAACTGTTTTTT.

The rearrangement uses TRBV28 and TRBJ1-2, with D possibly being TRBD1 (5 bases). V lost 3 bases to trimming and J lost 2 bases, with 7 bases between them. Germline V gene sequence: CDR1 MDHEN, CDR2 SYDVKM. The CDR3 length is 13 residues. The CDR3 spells CASSFRDNYGYTF. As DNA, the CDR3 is TGTGCCAGCAGTTTCCGGGACAACTATGGCTACACCTTC.

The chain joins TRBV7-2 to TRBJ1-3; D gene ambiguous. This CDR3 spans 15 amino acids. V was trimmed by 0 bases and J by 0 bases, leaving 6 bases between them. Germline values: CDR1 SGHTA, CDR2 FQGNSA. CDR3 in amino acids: CASSLAPSSGNTIYF. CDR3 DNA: TGTGCCAGCAGCTTAGCCCCGTCCTCTGGAAACACCATATATTTT.

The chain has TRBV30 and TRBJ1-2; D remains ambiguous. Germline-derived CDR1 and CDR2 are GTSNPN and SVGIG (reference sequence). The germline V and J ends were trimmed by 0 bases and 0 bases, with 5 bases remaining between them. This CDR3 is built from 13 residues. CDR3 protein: CAWSVIANYGYTF. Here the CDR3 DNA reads TGTGCCTGGAGTGTCATAGCTAACTATGGCTACACCTTC.

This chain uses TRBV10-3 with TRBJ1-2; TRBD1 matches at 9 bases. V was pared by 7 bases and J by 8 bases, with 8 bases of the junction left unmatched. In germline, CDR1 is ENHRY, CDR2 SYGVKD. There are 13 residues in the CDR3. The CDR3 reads CAITQGTGQGYTF. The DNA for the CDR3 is TGTGCCATCACCCAGGGGACAGGGCAGGGCTACACCTTC.

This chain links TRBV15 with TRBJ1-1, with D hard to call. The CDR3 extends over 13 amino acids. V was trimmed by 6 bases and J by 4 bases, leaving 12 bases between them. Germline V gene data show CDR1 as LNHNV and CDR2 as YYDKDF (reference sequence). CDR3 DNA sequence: TGTGCCACCAGTCTGTCCCGGTCCACTGAAGCTTTCTTT. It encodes CATSLSRSTEAFF.

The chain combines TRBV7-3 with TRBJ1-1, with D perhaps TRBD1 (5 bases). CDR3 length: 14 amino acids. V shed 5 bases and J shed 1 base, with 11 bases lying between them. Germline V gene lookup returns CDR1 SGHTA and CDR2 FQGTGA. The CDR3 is CASSLLGGNTEAFF. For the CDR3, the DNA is TGTGCCAGCAGCCTCTTGGGGGGGAACACTGAAGCTTTCTTT.

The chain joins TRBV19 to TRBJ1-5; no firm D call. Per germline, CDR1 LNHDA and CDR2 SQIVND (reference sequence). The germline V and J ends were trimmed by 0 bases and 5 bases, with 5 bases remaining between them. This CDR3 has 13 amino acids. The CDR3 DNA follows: TGTGCCAGTAGTATAGATCGGGATCAGCCCCAGCATTTT. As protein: CASSIDRDQPQHF.

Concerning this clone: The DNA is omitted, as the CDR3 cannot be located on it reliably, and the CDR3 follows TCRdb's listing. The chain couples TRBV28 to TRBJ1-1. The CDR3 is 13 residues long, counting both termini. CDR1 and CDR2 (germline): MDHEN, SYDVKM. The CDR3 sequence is CASSSSTRTEAFF.

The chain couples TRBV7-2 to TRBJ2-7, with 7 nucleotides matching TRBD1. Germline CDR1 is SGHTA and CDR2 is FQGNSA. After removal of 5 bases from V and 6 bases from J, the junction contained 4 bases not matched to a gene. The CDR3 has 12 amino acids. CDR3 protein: CASSHNRGEQYF. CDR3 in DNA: TGTGCCAGCAGCCATAACAGGGGCGAGCAGTACTTC.

CDR3 nucleotide sequence: TGTGCCAGCAGCATCCGGGACAGCTCCTACGAGCAGTACTTC. As protein: CASSIRDSSYEQYF. The chain links TRBV5-5 to TRBJ2-7, with 7 bases matching TRBD1. Trimming removed 4 bases from V and 0 bases from J; junction bases left unmatched: 4. The germline CDR1 and CDR2 sequences are SGHKS and YYEKEE (reference sequence). The CDR3 runs 14 residues.

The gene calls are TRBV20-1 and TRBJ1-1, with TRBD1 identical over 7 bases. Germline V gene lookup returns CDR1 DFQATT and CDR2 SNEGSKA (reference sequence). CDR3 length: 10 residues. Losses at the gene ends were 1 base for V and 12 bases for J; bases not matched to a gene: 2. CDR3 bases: TGCAGTGCTAGAGGACAGGGAACTTTCTTT. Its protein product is CSARGQGTFF.

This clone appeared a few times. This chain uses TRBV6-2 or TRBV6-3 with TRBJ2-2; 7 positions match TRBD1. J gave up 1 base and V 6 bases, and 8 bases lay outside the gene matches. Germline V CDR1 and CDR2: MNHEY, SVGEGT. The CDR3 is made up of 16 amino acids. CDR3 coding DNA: TGTGCCAGCAGCCGTCTTGGGACAGTGAACACCGGGGAGCTGTTTTTT. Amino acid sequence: CASSRLGTVNTGELFF.

In DNA form, the CDR3 reads TGTGCCAGCAGCCACAGCCCGGTGGGGGGAAGCAATCAGCCCCAGCATTTT. Residues: CASSHSPVGGSNQPQHF. The V call is TRBV3-1 (or the pseudogene TRBV3-2), the J call TRBJ1-5; D possibly corresponds to TRBD1 (5 bases). CDR3 size: 17 residues. V lost 3 bases to trimming and J lost 1 base, with 16 bases between them. The germline gives CDR1 LGHDT, CDR2 YNNKEL (reference sequence).

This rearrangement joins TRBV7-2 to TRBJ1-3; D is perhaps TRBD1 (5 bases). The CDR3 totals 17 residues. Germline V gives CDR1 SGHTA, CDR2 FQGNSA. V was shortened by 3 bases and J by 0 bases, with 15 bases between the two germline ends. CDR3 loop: CASSFSGTWSSGNTIYF. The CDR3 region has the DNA TGTGCCAGCAGCTTTTCAGGGACTTGGTCCTCTGGAAACACCATATATTTT.

CDR3 loop: CASSPRGTTQETQYF. CDR3 in DNA: TGTGCCAGCTCACCCCGGGGGACTACTCAAGAGACCCAGTACTTC. V gene TRBV18 combines with J gene TRBJ2-5, with 7 bases identical to TRBD2. V lost 3 bases and J lost 2; bases outside the gene matches: 6. Germline V gives CDR1 KGHSH, CDR2 LQKENI. The CDR3 totals 15 residues.

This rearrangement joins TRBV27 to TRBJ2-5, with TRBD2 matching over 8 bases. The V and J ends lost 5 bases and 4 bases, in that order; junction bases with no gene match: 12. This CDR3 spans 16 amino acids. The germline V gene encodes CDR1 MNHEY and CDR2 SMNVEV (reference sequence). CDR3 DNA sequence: TGTGCCAGCAGTCCCCGGACTAGCCTGGGGGGAGAGACCCAGTACTTC. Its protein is CASSPRTSLGGETQYF.